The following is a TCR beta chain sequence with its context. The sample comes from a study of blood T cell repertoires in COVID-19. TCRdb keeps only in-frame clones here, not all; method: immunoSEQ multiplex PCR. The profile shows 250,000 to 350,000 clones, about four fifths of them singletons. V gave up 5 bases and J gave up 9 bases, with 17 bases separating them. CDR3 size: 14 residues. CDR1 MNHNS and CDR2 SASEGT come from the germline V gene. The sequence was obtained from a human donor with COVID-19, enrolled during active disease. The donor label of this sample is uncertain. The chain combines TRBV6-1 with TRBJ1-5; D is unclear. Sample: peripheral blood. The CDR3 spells CASSPTQFQGPQHF. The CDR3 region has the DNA TGTGCCAGCAGTCCAACACAGTTCCAAGGGCCCCAGCATTTT.